Ten or more counts support the clone carrying this TCR beta chain. Its target is unknown. The CDR3 runs 11 residues. Germline lookup yields CDR1 SGHTA and CDR2 FQGNSA. Trimming removed 7 bases from V and 2 bases from J, with 4 bases in between. This record belongs to a study of T-cell reconstitution after alpha-beta-depleted transplantation in children. TCRbeta library preparation incorporated unique molecular identifiers. TCRdb re-called the PCR reads with MiXCR, one entry per CDR3 protein. There are about 240,000 distinct CDR3 sequences in the sample; over 20% occur only once, and less than 3.5% lies in the top ten. Notes on the study in general: Recipient T cells and thymic progenitors that survived gave rise to the high TCRbeta diversity observed at day 60 in some patients. Two months or so post-transplant, alpha-beta T cells reportedly derived from several hundred expanded graft clones.

This specimen was PBMCs, taken before TCRalphabeta/CD19-depleted stem cell transplant. The gene calls are TRBV7-2 and TRBJ2-3, with D unclear. The source of this sequence is a girl under 10 years old with Fanconi anemia, due to receive a stem cell transplant. CDR3 amino acids: CASTTTDTQYF. DNA of the CDR3: TGTGCCAGCACCACCACAGATACGCAGTATTTT.